Shown below are 14 T cell receptor beta chains from a single sample sequenced in a study of T cell responses to AZD1222 COVID-19 vaccine. Data came from immunoSEQ multiplex PCR; TCRdb stores just in-frame clones and leaves some out. The sample includes roughly 140,000 clones, around nine tenths of them seen just once. This sample comprised peripheral blood, obtained on day 0 of AZD1222 vaccination. Source of these receptors: an adult in good health.

The chain employs TRBV11-1 and TRBJ2-5, with a possible D match to TRBD2 (6 bases). Germline values: CDR1 SGHAT, CDR2 FQDESV (reference sequence). CDR3 size: 13 residues. V was trimmed by 1 base and J by 5 bases, leaving 8 bases between them. This chain's CDR3 is CASSLGSGETQYF. For the CDR3, the DNA is TGTGCCAGCAGCTTAGGAAGCGGGGAGACCCAGTACTTC.

The V and J genes are TRBV12-3 or TRBV12-4 and TRBJ2-7; TRBD2 matches 7 bases. The CDR3 length is 13 residues. J lost 5 bases, V lost 2 bases, and 3 bases had no gene match. The DNA for the CDR3 is TGTGCCAGCAGTTTAAGGGGAGGGGACGAGCAGTACTTC. This gives the protein CASSLRGGDEQYF.

The chain carries TRBV19 and TRBJ1-3, with unresolved D. The CDR3 has 15 amino acids. Germline V CDR1 and CDR2: LNHDA, SQIVND (reference sequence). Trimming stripped 0 bases from V and 5 bases from J, with 11 bases between. The chain's CDR3 is CASSIDTGARNTIYF. In DNA, the CDR3 is TGTGCCAGTAGTATAGACACGGGAGCCCGAAACACCATATATTTT. The whole variable domain, remainder taken from reference TRBV19 and TRBJ1-3, is DGGITQSPKYLFRKEGQNVTLSCEQNLNHDAMYWYRQDPGQGLRLIYYSQIVNDFQKGDIAEGYSVSREKKESFPLTVTSAQKNPTAFYLCASSIDTGARNTIYFGEGSWLTVV.

Only one count was recorded for this clone. J is TRBJ2-1 and V is TRBV5-1; tentative D call: TRBD2 (6 bases). The CDR3 consists of 15 residues. Germline loops: CDR1 SGHRS, CDR2 YFSETQ. V lost 5 bases, J lost 2 bases, and 14 bases lay in between. The CDR3 bases are TGCGCCAGCAGATCCGGGACTTTAACCTACAATGAGCAGTTCTTC. Translated: CASRSGTLTYNEQFF.

This clone was found once. The gene calls are TRBV6-5 and TRBJ2-2; the match to TRBD2 covers 11 bases. With V trimmed by 6 bases and J by 5 bases, 5 bases remained unmatched. Germline loops: CDR1 MNHEY, CDR2 SVGAGI. There are 15 residues in the CDR3. The CDR3 reads CASRQTSGNTGELFF. The CDR3 DNA reads as TGTGCCAGCAGACAGACTAGCGGGAATACCGGGGAGCTGTTTTTT.

The chain employs TRBV5-1 and TRBJ2-7; no firm D call. The CDR3 has 16 residues. CDR1 SGHRS and CDR2 YFSETQ come from the germline V gene. The V and J ends lost 3 bases and 2 bases respectively, with 18 bases between them. The CDR3 protein is CASSSSSRRPTYEQYF. CDR3 nucleotides: TGCGCCAGCAGCTCCTCAAGTCGGAGACCTACCTACGAGCAGTACTTC.

The chain carries TRBV7-8 and TRBJ2-1, with D perhaps TRBD1 (6 bases). The CDR3 covers 15 residues. Germline V gene sequence: CDR1 SGHVS, CDR2 FQNEAQ. V lost 3 bases, J lost 6 bases, and 15 bases lay in between. CDR3 sequence (DNA): TGTGCCAGCAGCTTGAGGACAGCCTGGGGCAATGAGCAGTTCTTC. It yields the protein CASSLRTAWGNEQFF.

Only one count was recorded for this clone. The chain is built from TRBV3-1 (or the pseudogene TRBV3-2) and TRBJ2-1, with TRBD1 matching 8 bases. Germline V gene sequence: CDR1 LGHDT, CDR2 YNNKEL (reference sequence). The V segment lost 0 bases and the J segment 3 bases; nucleotides outside the gene matches: 4. This CDR3 has 16 amino acids. The CDR3 loop is CASSQDAGGSYNEQFF. CDR3 nucleotides: TGTGCCAGCAGCCAAGATGCAGGGGGCAGCTACAATGAGCAGTTCTTC.

This clone was recorded once. Written as DNA, the CDR3 is TGTGCCAGCAGTTTACTAGTCGGGGACAATGAGCAGTTCTTC. Translating it yields CASSLLVGDNEQFF. This chain links TRBV28 with TRBJ2-1; TRBD2 might be the D (5 bases). Deletions cut 2 bases from V and 5 bases from J, with 10 bases between. This CDR3 has 14 amino acids. Per germline, CDR1 MDHEN and CDR2 SYDVKM.

The V and J genes are TRBV28 and TRBJ1-1; D call uncertain. Between the trimmed V and J ends, which lost 6 bases and 0 bases, there was a span of 17 bases. The CDR3 runs to 16 residues. In germline, CDR1 is MDHEN, CDR2 SYDVKM. The DNA of the CDR3 is TGTGCCAGCAGCCGAGGAGATAGAGCTATGAACACTGAAGCTTTCTTT. Protein sequence: CASSRGDRAMNTEAFF.

J is TRBJ2-7 and V is TRBV28, with TRBD1 identical over 9 bases. The CDR3 spans 14 residues. Germline V gene data show CDR1 as MDHEN and CDR2 as SYDVKM. The trim removed 6 bases at V and 3 bases at J, leaving 6 bases unmatched. Here the CDR3 reads CASSRQGGSYEQYF. The DNA of the CDR3 is TGTGCCAGCAGCCGACAGGGGGGGAGCTACGAGCAGTACTTC.

This chain uses TRBV7-9 with TRBJ1-1; no clear D. Germline-derived CDR1 and CDR2 are SEHNR and FQNEAQ (reference sequence). The CDR3 covers 14 residues. The V and J ends lost 0 bases and 4 bases respectively, with 9 bases between them. CDR3 DNA sequence: TGTGCCAGCAGCTTAGCTACAGTGGGCACTGAAGCTTTCTTT. Encoded protein: CASSLATVGTEAFF. Combining the CDR3 with reference TRBV7-9 and TRBJ1-1 gives the whole variable domain DTGVSQNPRHKITKRGQNVTFRCDPISEHNRLYWYRQTLGQGPEFLTYFQNEAQLEKSRLLSDRFSAERPKGSFSTLEIQRTEQGDSAMYLCASSLATVGTEAFFGQGTRLTVV.

V gene TRBV14 combines with J gene TRBJ1-6, with D unclear. The V and J ends lost 3 bases and 11 bases respectively, with 8 bases between them. CDR3 length equals 12 residues. Germline V gives CDR1 SGHDN, CDR2 FVKESK. The CDR3 region has the DNA TGTGCCAGCAGCCATTCGGTGGCACCCCTCCACTTT. Its translation: CASSHSVAPLHF.

This sequence joins TRBV28 and TRBJ1-2; D unclear. CDR3 length equals 12 residues. V dropped 7 bases and J dropped 1 base, with 7 bases sitting between them. Germline V gene sequence: CDR1 MDHEN, CDR2 SYDVKM. CDR3 in DNA: TGTGCCAGCAATTTGGTTAACTATGGCTACACCTTC. Its translation is CASNLVNYGYTF.